This T cell receptor beta chain was identified in a study of cytomegalovirus exposure and HLA in healthy donors. Turning to the study itself: Counted in an early data release were 75 million to 85 million unique TCRs from HLA-typed donors.

Remarks on this clone: The antigen remains undetermined.

The PCR ran on 60 Vbeta and 13 Jbeta primers. Assay used: immunoSEQ multiplex PCR; TCRdb lists only in-frame clones, some missing. The sample yields around 150,000 clones, about 60% seen once. Study findings and constraints: Of the V segments, some could not be distinguished, including TRBV6-2 and TRBV6-3, and were excluded. There were under 200 TCR beta chains listed as cytomegalovirus-associated. Across all donors, roughly uniform sequencing depth was an assumption of the presence/absence analyses.

This CDR3 contains 16 residues. The V and J ends lost 2 bases and 4 bases respectively, with 17 bases between them. The germline V gene encodes CDR1 SEHNR and CDR2 FQNEAQ (reference sequence). Sequenced sample: PBMCs. The J gene is TRBJ1-2, the V gene TRBV7-9, with unresolved D. This receptor was identified in a woman between 55 and 75 years old in good health and CMV-seropositive. The CDR3 region has the DNA TGTGCCAGCAGCTTAAGTGGGCCCGCAGGAGGCTATGGCTACACCTTC. Protein product: CASSLSGPAGGYGYTF.